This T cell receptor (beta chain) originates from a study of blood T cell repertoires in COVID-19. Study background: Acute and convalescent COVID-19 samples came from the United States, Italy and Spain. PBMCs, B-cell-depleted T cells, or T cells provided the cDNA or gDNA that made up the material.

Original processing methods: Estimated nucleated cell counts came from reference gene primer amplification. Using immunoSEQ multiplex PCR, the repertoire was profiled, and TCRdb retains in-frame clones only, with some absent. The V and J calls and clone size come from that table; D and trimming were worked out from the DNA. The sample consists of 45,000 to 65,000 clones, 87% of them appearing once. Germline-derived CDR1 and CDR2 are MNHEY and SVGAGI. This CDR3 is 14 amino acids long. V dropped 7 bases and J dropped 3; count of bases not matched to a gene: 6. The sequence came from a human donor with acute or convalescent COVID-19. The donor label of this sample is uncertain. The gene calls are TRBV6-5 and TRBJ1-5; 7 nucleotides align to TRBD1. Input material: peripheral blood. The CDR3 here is CASIRQGPNQPQHF. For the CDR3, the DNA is TGTGCCAGCATTAGACAGGGCCCCAATCAGCCCCAGCATTTT.